The rows below give T cell receptor beta chains drawn from one sample of a study of CD4 and CD8 cells across lung adenocarcinoma regions. TCRdb used MiXCR to reprocess the PCR reads, holding one entry per CDR3 protein. Of about 9,600 distinct CDR3 sequences listed, 40% to 65% were seen once; the top ten hold under 20%. Sequencing was performed on CD4+ T cells from the margin of a lung tumor. The receptors derive from a male donor with lung adenocarcinoma. The CD4 and CD8 labels of this study may be unreliable. CDR3s leave out the opening cysteine and the closing phenylalanine or tryptophan.

TRBV6-1	TRBJ1-2	AGRTDWDYGYT
TRBV6-1	-	ASSEGPAGVYEQY
TRBV6-1	TRBJ2-3	ASSARPGHTQY
TRBV6-4	TRBJ2-4	ASSLTGATGGSGKNIQY
TRBV4-3	TRBJ2-7	ASSQVFGYEQY
TRBV10-1	TRBJ2-3	ASSDLAREGDTQY
TRBV6-1	TRBJ2-4	ARTPWGLDKNIQY
TRBV6-1	-	ASRDPGRGTGALF
TRBV10-1	TRBJ2-5	ASSESRGMETQY
TRBV3-1	TRBJ1-2	ASKPGLKSLVGYT
TRBV12-3/TRBV12-4	TRBJ1-2	ASSLGVDYT
TRBV7-6	TRBJ2-2	ASSLVVSGYTGELF
TRBV6-5	TRBJ2-3	ASSSTGVSGGRATDTQY
TRBV6-1	-	ASRTSGGGETQY
TRBV7-2	TRBJ2-3	ASSFRRLAGNGDTQY
TRBV27	TRBJ2-1	ASSYLGNEQF
TRBV30	TRBJ2-1	AWSPLEGPYNEQF
TRBV6-4	TRBJ2-3	ASSLTAASGGWGPDTQY